This TCR beta chain stems from a study of OX40 agonist ivuxolimab in advanced cancers. No patient had autoimmune disease or received systemic immunosuppression. TCRdb's table, derived via immunoSEQ multiplex PCR, lists solely in-frame clones and lacks some. The table lists about 20,000 clones, 75% to 90% of them singletons. In germline, CDR1 is SEHNR, CDR2 FQNEAQ (reference sequence). CDR3 length: 18 residues. Trimming at V came to 4 bases and at J to 0 bases, leaving 6 bases not matched to a gene. Points from the study as a whole: CD4+ and CD8+ T cells in blood underwent clonal expansion by week 6 at 0.1 to 3.0 mg/kg.

As for this clone: What it recognizes is unknown.

The receptor comes from an adult with an advanced solid tumor such as melanoma, head and neck, liver or kidney cancer. The starting material was CD4+ or CD8+ T cells sorted from blood, obtained in a trial of the OX40 agonist ivuxolimab. The chain is built from TRBV7-9 and TRBJ2-6; 10 positions agree with TRBD1. DNA for the CDR3: TGTGCCAGCAGCTACGGGACAGGGGATAGCTCTGGGGCCAACGTCCTGACTTTC. It yields the protein CASSYGTGDSSGANVLTF.